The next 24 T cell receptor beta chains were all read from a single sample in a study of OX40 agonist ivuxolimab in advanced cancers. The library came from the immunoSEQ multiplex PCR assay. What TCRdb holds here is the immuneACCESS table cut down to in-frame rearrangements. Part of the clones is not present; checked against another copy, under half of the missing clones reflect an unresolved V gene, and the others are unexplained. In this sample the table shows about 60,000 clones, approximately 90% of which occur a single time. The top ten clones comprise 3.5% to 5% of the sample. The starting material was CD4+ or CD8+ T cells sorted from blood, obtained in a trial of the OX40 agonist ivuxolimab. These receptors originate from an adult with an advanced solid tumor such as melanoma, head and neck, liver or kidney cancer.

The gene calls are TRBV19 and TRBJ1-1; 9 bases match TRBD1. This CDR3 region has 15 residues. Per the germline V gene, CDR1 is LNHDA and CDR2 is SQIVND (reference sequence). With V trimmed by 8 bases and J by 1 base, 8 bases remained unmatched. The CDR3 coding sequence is TGTGCCAGTGAAACCGGGACAGGGACGAACACTGAAGCTTTCTTT. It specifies CASETGTGTNTEAFF.

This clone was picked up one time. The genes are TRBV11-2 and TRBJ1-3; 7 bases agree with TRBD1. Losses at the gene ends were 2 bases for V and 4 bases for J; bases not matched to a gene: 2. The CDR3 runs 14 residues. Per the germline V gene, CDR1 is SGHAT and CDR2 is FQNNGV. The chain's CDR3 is CASSLQGGGNTIYF. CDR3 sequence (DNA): TGTGCCAGCAGCTTACAAGGGGGCGGAAACACCATATATTTT. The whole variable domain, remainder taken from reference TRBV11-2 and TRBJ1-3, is EAGVAQSPRYKIIEKRQSVAFWCNPISGHATLYWYQQILGQGPKLLIQFQNNGVVDDSQLPKDRFSAERLKGVDSTLKIQPAKLEDSAVYLCASSLQGGGNTIYFGEGSWLTVV.

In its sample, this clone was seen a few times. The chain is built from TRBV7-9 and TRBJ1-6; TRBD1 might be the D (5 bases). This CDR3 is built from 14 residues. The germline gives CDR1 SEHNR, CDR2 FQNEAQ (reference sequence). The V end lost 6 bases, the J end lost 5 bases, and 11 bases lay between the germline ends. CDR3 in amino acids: CASSFDSHNSPLHF. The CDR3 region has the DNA TGTGCCAGCAGTTTCGACAGTCATAATTCACCCCTCCACTTT.

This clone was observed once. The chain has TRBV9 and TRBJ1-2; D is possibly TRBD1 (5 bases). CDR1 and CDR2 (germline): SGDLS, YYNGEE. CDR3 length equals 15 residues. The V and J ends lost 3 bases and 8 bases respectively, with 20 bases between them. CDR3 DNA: TGTGCCAGCAGCGCCACGGGGGAGGGCTACGGAGGCTACACCTTC. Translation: CASSATGEGYGGYTF.

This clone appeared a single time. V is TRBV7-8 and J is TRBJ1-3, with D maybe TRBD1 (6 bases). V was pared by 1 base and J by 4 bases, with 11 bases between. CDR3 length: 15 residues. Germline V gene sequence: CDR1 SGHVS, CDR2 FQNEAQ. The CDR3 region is CASSLGPGVGNTIYF. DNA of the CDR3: TGTGCCAGCAGCTTAGGCCCAGGGGTCGGAAACACCATATATTTT.

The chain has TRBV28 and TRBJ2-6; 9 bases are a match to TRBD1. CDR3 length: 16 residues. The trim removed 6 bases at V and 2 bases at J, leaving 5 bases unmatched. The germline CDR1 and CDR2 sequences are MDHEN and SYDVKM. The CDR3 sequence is CASSTGGPTGANVLTF. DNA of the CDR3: TGTGCCAGCAGCACAGGGGGCCCCACTGGGGCCAACGTCCTGACTTTC.

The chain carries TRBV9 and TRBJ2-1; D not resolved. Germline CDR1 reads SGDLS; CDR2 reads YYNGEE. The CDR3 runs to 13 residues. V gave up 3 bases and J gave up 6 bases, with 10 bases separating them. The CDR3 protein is CASSAHARNEQFF. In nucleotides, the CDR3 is TGTGCCAGCAGCGCCCATGCCCGCAATGAGCAGTTCTTC. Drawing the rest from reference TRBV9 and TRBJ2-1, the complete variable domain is DSGVTQTPKHLITATGQRVTLRCSPRSGDLSVYWYQQSLDQGLQFLIQYYNGEERAKGNILERFSAQQFPDLHSELNLSSLELGDSALYFCASSAHARNEQFFGPGTRLTVL.

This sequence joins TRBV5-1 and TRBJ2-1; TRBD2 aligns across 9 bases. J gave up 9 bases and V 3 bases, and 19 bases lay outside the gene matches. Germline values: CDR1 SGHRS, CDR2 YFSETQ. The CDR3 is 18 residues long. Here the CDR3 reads CASSSPGQGGRALGEQFF. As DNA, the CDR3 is TGCGCCAGCAGCTCCCCGGGCCAGGGCGGGAGGGCCTTAGGTGAGCAGTTCTTC.

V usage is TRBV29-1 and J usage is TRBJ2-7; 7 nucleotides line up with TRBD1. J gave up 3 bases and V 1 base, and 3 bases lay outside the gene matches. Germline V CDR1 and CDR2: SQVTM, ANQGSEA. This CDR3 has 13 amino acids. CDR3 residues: CSVEGDRYYEQYF. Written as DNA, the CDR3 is TGCAGCGTTGAAGGGGACAGATACTACGAGCAGTACTTC.

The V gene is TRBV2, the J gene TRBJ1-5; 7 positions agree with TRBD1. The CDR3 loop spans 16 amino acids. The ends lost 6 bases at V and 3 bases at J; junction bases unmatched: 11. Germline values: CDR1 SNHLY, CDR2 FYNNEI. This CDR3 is CASSGYGTELNQPQHF. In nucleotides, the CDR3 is TGTGCCAGCAGCGGATACGGGACAGAGCTCAATCAGCCCCAGCATTTT.

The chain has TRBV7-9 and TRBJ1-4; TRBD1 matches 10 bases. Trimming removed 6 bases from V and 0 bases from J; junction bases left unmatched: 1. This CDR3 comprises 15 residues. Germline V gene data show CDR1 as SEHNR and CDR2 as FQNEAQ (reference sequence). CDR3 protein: CASRGTGATNEKLFF. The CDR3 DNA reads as TGTGCCAGCAGGGGGACAGGGGCAACTAATGAAAAACTGTTTTTT.

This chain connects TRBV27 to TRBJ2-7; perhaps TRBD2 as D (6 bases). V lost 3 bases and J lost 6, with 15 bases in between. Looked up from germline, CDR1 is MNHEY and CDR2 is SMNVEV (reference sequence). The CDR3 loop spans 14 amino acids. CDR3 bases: TGTGCCAGCAGTTTTGGGGGGACCCTCTCCGAGCAGTACTTC. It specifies CASSFGGTLSEQYF.

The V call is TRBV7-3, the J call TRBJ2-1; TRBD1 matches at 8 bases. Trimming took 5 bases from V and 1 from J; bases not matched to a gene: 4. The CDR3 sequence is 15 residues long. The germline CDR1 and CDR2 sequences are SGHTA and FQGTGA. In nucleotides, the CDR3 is TGTGCCAGCAGCAACACAGGGGGGTCCTACAATGAGCAGTTCTTC. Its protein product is CASSNTGGSYNEQFF.

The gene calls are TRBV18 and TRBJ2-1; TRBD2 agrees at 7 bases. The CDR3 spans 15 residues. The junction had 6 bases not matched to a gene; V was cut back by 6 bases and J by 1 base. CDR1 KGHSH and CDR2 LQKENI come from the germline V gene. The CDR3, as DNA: TGTGCCAGCTCCACCGGGGGGTCGTCCTACAATGAGCAGTTCTTC. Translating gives CASSTGGSSYNEQFF.

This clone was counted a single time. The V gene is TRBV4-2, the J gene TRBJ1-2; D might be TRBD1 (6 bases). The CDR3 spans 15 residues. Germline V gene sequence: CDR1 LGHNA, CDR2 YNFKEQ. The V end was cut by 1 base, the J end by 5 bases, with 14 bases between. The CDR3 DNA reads TGTGCCAGCAGCCAAGGGAGGGGGGTAGTATATGGCTACACCTTC. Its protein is CASSQGRGVVYGYTF.

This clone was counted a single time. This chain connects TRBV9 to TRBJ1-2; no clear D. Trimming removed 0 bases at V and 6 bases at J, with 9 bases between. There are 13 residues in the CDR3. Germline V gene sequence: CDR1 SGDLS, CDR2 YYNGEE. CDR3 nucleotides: TGTGCCAGCAGCGTAGCATTAGGGCATGGCTACACCTTC. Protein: CASSVALGHGYTF. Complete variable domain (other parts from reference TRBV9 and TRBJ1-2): DSGVTQTPKHLITATGQRVTLRCSPRSGDLSVYWYQQSLDQGLQFLIQYYNGEERAKGNILERFSAQQFPDLHSELNLSSLELGDSALYFCASSVALGHGYTFGSGTRLTVV.

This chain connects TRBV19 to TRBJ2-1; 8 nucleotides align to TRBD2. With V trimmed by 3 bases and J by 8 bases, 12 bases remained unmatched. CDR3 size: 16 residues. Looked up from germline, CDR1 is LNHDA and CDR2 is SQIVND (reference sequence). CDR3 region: CASSIWREDVFDEQFF. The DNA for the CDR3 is TGTGCCAGTAGTATTTGGCGGGAGGACGTTTTCGATGAGCAGTTCTTC.

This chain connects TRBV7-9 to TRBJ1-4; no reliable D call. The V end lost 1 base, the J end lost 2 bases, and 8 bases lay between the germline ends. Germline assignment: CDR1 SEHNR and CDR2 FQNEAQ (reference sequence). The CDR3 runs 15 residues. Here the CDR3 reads CASSLGDRTNEKLFF. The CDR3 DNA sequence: TGTGCCAGCAGCTTAGGAGACCGGACTAATGAAAAACTGTTTTTT. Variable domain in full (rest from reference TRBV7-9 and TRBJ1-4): DTGVSQNPRHKITKRGQNVTFRCDPISEHNRLYWYRQTLGQGPEFLTYFQNEAQLEKSRLLSDRFSAERPKGSFSTLEIQRTEQGDSAMYLCASSLGDRTNEKLFFGSGTQLSVL.

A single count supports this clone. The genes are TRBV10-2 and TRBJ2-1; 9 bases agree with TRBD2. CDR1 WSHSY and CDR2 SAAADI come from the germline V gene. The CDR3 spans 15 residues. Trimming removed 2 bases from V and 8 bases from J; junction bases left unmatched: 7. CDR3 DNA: TGCGCCAGCAGTGAGGAGGTAGCGGGGGCCGATGAGCAGTTCTTC. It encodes CASSEEVAGADEQFF.

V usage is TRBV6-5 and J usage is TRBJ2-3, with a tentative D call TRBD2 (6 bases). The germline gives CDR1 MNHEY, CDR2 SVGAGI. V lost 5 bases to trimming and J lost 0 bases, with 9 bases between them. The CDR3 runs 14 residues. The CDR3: CASSEGTSTDTQYF. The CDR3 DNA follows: TGTGCCAGCAGTGAGGGGACTAGCACAGATACGCAGTATTTT.

The CDR3 DNA reads TGTGCCAGCAGCCCCGGACTAGCGGGAATGCTCTACGAGCAGTACTTC. Its protein is CASSPGLAGMLYEQYF. This rearrangement joins TRBV7-9 to TRBJ2-7; 12 nucleotides match TRBD2. The germline V gene has CDR1 SEHNR and CDR2 FQNEAQ (reference sequence). The V gene end was trimmed by 5 bases and the J gene end by 3 bases; junction bases not matched to a gene: 8. This CDR3 comprises 16 residues.

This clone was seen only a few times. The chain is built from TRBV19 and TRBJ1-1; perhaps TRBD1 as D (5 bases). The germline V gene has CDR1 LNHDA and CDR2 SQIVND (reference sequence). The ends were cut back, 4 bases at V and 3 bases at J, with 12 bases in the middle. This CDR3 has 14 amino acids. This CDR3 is CASSRGSTYTEAFF. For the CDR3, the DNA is TGTGCCAGTAGTAGGGGGTCTACGTACACTGAAGCTTTCTTT.

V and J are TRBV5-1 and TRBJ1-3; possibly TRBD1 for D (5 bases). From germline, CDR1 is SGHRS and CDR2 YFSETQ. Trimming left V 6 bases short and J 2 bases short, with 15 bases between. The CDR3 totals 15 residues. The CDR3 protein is CASTDRGAPGNTIYF. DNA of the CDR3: TGCGCCAGCACGGACCGCGGGGCTCCTGGAAACACCATATATTTT.

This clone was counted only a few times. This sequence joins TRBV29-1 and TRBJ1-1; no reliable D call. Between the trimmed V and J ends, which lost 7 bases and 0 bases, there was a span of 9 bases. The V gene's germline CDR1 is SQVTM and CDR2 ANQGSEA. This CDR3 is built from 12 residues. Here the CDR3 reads CSGRTMNTEAFF. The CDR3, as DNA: TGCAGCGGCAGGACGATGAACACTGAAGCTTTCTTT.